This is a list of T cell receptor beta chains from one sample in a study of T cell changes during pregnancy in multiple sclerosis. Here immunoSEQ multiplex PCR was the method, and the copy in TCRdb shows in-frame clones only, minus some. The table has approximately 50,000 clones, approximately 94% seen once. The sample here was CD4+ T cells from peripheral blood mononuclear cells, taken in the third trimester of pregnancy. The receptors originated from a female donor with multiple sclerosis, enrolled in a pregnancy study. CDR3s leave out the opening cysteine and the closing phenylalanine or tryptophan. Each record gives: D gene, V gene, CDR3 protein. D genes are given only for firm matches.

d_call: TRBD1
v_call: TRBV7-8
cdr3_aa: ASSPWTGLNNEQF

d_call: .
v_call: TRBV2
cdr3_aa: ASTGRNYGYT

d_call: TRBD1
v_call: TRBV4-1
cdr3_aa: ASSQDPGQGILSNQPQH

d_call: TRBD2
v_call: TRBV27
cdr3_aa: ASRARREGLYEQY

d_call: .
v_call: TRBV9
cdr3_aa: ASSVDGGNNQPQH

d_call: .
v_call: TRBV2
cdr3_aa: ASSPLPLGKQY

d_call: .
v_call: TRBV9
cdr3_aa: ASSVGATSVNEQF

d_call: .
v_call: TRBV7-9
cdr3_aa: ASSLGRRLQETQY

d_call: TRBD2
v_call: TRBV5-1
cdr3_aa: ASSWGLAGGAEEQF

d_call: TRBD1
v_call: TRBV5-1
cdr3_aa: ASSLAGTGASYGYT

d_call: .
v_call: TRBV5-1
cdr3_aa: ASSTYGVGNTIY